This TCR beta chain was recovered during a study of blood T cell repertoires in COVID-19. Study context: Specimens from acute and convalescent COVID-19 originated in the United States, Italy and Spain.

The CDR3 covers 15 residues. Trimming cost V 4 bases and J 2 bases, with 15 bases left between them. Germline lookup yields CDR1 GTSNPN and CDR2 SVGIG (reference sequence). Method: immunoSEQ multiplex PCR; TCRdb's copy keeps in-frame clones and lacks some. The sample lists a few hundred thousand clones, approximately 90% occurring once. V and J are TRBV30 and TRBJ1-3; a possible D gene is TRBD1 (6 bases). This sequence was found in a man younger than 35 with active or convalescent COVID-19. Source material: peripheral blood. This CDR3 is CAWTHKGGAGNTIYF. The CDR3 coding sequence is TGTGCCTGGACTCACAAAGGGGGGGCTGGAAACACCATATATTTT. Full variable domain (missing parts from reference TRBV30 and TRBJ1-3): SQTIHQWPATLVQPVGSPLSLECTVEGTSNPNLYWYRQAAGRGLQLLFYSVGIGQISSEVPQNLSASRPQDRQFILSSKKLLLSDSGFYLCAWTHKGGAGNTIYFGEGSWLTVV.